A selection of T cell receptor beta chains follows, all from one sample in a study of cytomegalovirus exposure and HLA in healthy donors. Assay used: immunoSEQ multiplex PCR; TCRdb lists only in-frame clones, some missing. The repertoire holds 150,000 or so clones, with over 75% as singletons. Sequenced: PBMCs. The source of these receptors is a man aged 45-65 years in good health and CMV-seropositive. Both conserved end residues are part of each CDR3. D genes are given only for firm matches. Size values are once, few and many counts, or a class for expanded clones, and some rows have none.

J gene: TRBJ2-5; clone size: .; D gene: .; V gene: TRBV28; CDR3 DNA: TGTGCCAGCAGTTTCCGACTTGTGGGAGAGACCCAGTACTTC; CDR3 protein: CASSFRLVGETQYF
J gene: TRBJ1-2; clone size: .; D gene: .; V gene: TRBV18; CDR3 DNA: TGTGCCAGCTCACCGACAGGACAGACCCGCTACTATGGCTACACCTTC; CDR3 protein: CASSPTGQTRYYGYTF
J gene: TRBJ2-3; clone size: .; D gene: .; V gene: TRBV2; CDR3 DNA: TGTGCCAGCAGTGGATACAGGGCGGTCACAGATACGCAGTATTTT; CDR3 protein: CASSGYRAVTDTQYF
J gene: TRBJ2-2; clone size: .; D gene: .; V gene: TRBV28; CDR3 DNA: TGTGCCAGCAGTTTAGGGACCGGGACTGCGAACACCGGGGAGCTGTTTTTT; CDR3 protein: CASSLGTGTANTGELFF
J gene: TRBJ2-5; clone size: .; D gene: .; V gene: TRBV5-4; CDR3 DNA: TGTGCCAGCAGCTTGGGGGGGCAGGGGATAGAGGCCCAGTACTTC; CDR3 protein: CASSLGGQGIEAQYF
J gene: TRBJ2-5; clone size: .; D gene: .; V gene: TRBV7-3; CDR3 DNA: TGTGCCAGCAGCCCAAGACAGGCCTTACAAGAGACCCAGTACTTC; CDR3 protein: CASSPRQALQETQYF
J gene: TRBJ1-1; clone size: .; D gene: .; V gene: TRBV28; CDR3 DNA: TGTGCCAGCAGTTTAGGGGGGAGTGAAGCTTTCTTT; CDR3 protein: CASSLGGSEAFF
J gene: TRBJ2-7; clone size: .; D gene: TRBD1; V gene: TRBV4-3; CDR3 DNA: TGCGCCAGCAGCCAAGGCCTCGGGACAGAATACGAGCAGTACTTC; CDR3 protein: CASSQGLGTEYEQYF
J gene: TRBJ2-7; clone size: .; D gene: .; V gene: TRBV6-6; CDR3 DNA: TGTGCCAGCAGGCCTAGCTCCTACGAGCAGTACTTC; CDR3 protein: CASRPSSYEQYF
J gene: TRBJ1-1; clone size: .; D gene: .; V gene: TRBV5-4; CDR3 DNA: TGTGCCAGCAGCGGCACAGGGACTGAAGCTTTCTTT; CDR3 protein: CASSGTGTEAFF
J gene: TRBJ2-7; clone size: .; D gene: TRBD2; V gene: TRBV27; CDR3 DNA: TGTGCCAGCAGGACACTAGCGGGAGACTACGAGCAGTACTTC; CDR3 protein: CASRTLAGDYEQYF
J gene: TRBJ1-1; clone size: .; D gene: .; V gene: TRBV7-9; CDR3 DNA: TGTGCCAGCGCCCCCGGGGGGTTAGGGAACACTGAAGCTTTCTTT; CDR3 protein: CASAPGGLGNTEAFF
J gene: TRBJ1-5; clone size: .; D gene: .; V gene: TRBV27; CDR3 DNA: TGTGCCAGCAGTTTAGTAGGGGCTAATCAGCCCCAGCATTTT; CDR3 protein: CASSLVGANQPQHF
J gene: TRBJ2-1; clone size: .; D gene: TRBD2; V gene: TRBV5-4; CDR3 DNA: TGTGCCAGCAGCTTTGGCGGGGGGGCCGTACCCTACAATGAGCAGTTCTTC; CDR3 protein: CASSFGGGAVPYNEQFF
J gene: TRBJ2-3; clone size: .; D gene: TRBD2; V gene: TRBV7-9; CDR3 DNA: TGTGCCAGCAGCTTAGCCGGACTAGCGGGGGGAAAAAATACGCAGTATTTT; CDR3 protein: CASSLAGLAGGKNTQYF
J gene: TRBJ2-1; clone size: .; D gene: TRBD2; V gene: TRBV27; CDR3 DNA: TGTGCCTCCGGGGGGGGATCAAAAGACTACAATGAGCAGTTCTTC; CDR3 protein: CASGGGSKDYNEQFF
J gene: TRBJ2-3; clone size: .; D gene: TRBD2; V gene: TRBV7-9; CDR3 DNA: TGTGCCAGCAGTCCTAGCGGTGCTCCAGATACGCAGTATTTT; CDR3 protein: CASSPSGAPDTQYF
J gene: TRBJ2-1; clone size: .; D gene: TRBD2; V gene: TRBV18; CDR3 DNA: TGTGCCAGCTCACCCGGGACTATCTCCTACAATGAGCAGTTCTTC; CDR3 protein: CASSPGTISYNEQFF
J gene: TRBJ2-7; clone size: .; D gene: .; V gene: TRBV5-5; CDR3 DNA: TGTGCCAGCAGCCGGGACATAGACTACGAGCAGTACTTC; CDR3 protein: CASSRDIDYEQYF
J gene: TRBJ2-5; clone size: .; D gene: TRBD2; V gene: TRBV7-3; CDR3 DNA: TGTGCCAGCAGCTCCGGAACCGGACTAGCGGGGGAAGAGACCCAGTACTTC; CDR3 protein: CASSSGTGLAGEETQYF
J gene: TRBJ2-1; clone size: .; D gene: .; V gene: TRBV5-1; CDR3 DNA: TGCGCCAGCAGCTTGGCCCAGTACAATGAGCAGTTCTTC; CDR3 protein: CASSLAQYNEQFF
J gene: TRBJ2-7; clone size: once; D gene: .; V gene: TRBV4-1; CDR3 DNA: TGCGCCAGCAGCCAAGCAACAGACCCAGCCTACGAGCAGTACTTC; CDR3 protein: CASSQATDPAYEQYF
J gene: TRBJ1-4; clone size: .; D gene: .; V gene: TRBV4-1; CDR3 DNA: TGCGCCAGCAGCCGGAGTAACCCCACGGCTAATGAAAAACTGTTTTTT; CDR3 protein: CASSRSNPTANEKLFF
J gene: TRBJ2-7; clone size: .; D gene: .; V gene: TRBV5-1; CDR3 DNA: TGCGCCAGCAGCCTGGAACCGGGACTGACTTACGAGCAGTACTTC; CDR3 protein: CASSLEPGLTYEQYF
J gene: TRBJ2-7; clone size: .; D gene: TRBD1; V gene: TRBV30; CDR3 DNA: TGTGCCTGGACGGCAGGGGGCCCCTACGAGCAGTACTTC; CDR3 protein: CAWTAGGPYEQYF
J gene: TRBJ2-7; clone size: .; D gene: .; V gene: TRBV7-2; CDR3 DNA: TGTGCCAGCAGCTTAGGCCCATCGACAGGAGCCTACGAGCAGTACTTC; CDR3 protein: CASSLGPSTGAYEQYF